One and the same sample provided the 20 T cell receptor beta chains below, sequenced in a study of blood T cell repertoires in COVID-19. Repertoires were generated with immunoSEQ multiplex PCR, while TCRdb's copy carries only in-frame clones and drops some. The data hold over 90,000 clones, with approximately 78% observed a single time. Source material: peripheral blood. The receptor source for this set is a man in his sixties with active or convalescent COVID-19.

This clone was counted a single time. The chain uses TRBV9 and TRBJ2-7, with 7 bases that match TRBD1. This CDR3 spans 15 amino acids. Unmatched junction bases numbered 8, after V lost 3 bases and J lost 2 bases. Germline V CDR1 and CDR2: SGDLS, YYNGEE. CDR3 region: CASSGGDSRAYEQYF. CDR3 nucleotides: TGTGCCAGCAGCGGAGGGGACAGTCGAGCCTACGAGCAGTACTTC.

This chain joins TRBV11-2 and TRBJ1-2, with 10 bases lining up with TRBD1. V shed 4 bases and J 5 bases; nucleotides not matched to a gene: 7. This CDR3 comprises 15 residues. Germline CDR1 SGHAT, CDR2 FQNNGV. The CDR3 sequence is CASSSRGQGRYGYTF. CDR3 sequence (DNA): TGTGCCAGCAGCTCAAGGGGACAGGGGAGATATGGCTACACCTTC.

The J gene is TRBJ2-3, the V gene TRBV9; TRBD1 aligns across 7 bases. The CDR3 length is 16 residues. V lost 4 bases, J lost 0 bases, and 8 bases stayed unmatched. CDR1 SGDLS and CDR2 YYNGEE come from the germline V gene. The CDR3 nucleotides are TGTGCCAGCAGCTACAACAGGGGTGGAAGCACAGATACGCAGTATTTT. It translates to CASSYNRGGSTDTQYF. Full variable domain (rest looked up from reference TRBV9 and TRBJ2-3): DSGVTQTPKHLITATGQRVTLRCSPRSGDLSVYWYQQSLDQGLQFLIQYYNGEERAKGNILERFSAQQFPDLHSELNLSSLELGDSALYFCASSYNRGGSTDTQYFGPGTRLTVL.

The V gene is TRBV28, the J gene TRBJ2-7, with D possibly TRBD1 on 6 matching bases. CDR3 length equals 13 residues. The germline gives CDR1 MDHEN, CDR2 SYDVKM. V was shortened by 1 base and J by 2 bases, with 6 bases between the two germline ends. CDR3 coding DNA: TGTGCCAGCAGTTTATCAGGGGCCTACGAGCAGTACTTC. Translating it yields CASSLSGAYEQYF.

J is TRBJ1-1 and V is TRBV29-1; no definite D call. V was pared by 0 bases and J by 1 base, with 6 bases between. The CDR3 consists of 13 residues. CDR1 and CDR2 from the germline V gene are SQVTM and ANQGSEA. The CDR3 sequence: CSVEESKNTEAFF. The CDR3 DNA is TGCAGCGTTGAAGAGAGTAAGAACACTGAAGCTTTCTTT.

V usage is TRBV10-1 and J usage is TRBJ2-7; 13 bases are a match to TRBD2. The CDR3 consists of 16 residues. Germline values: CDR1 WNHNN, CDR2 SYGVQD (reference sequence). Trimming cost V 7 bases and J 5 bases; bases outside gene matches: 11. The DNA of the CDR3 is TGCGCCAGCATCGGGACTAGCGGGACCCCGGCCCACGAGCAGTACTTC. Protein sequence: CASIGTSGTPAHEQYF.

This rearrangement joins TRBV29-1 to TRBJ1-3, with 9 bases that match TRBD1. This CDR3 has 14 amino acids. CDR1 and CDR2 (germline): SQVTM, ANQGSEA. V shed 6 bases, J shed 4 bases, and the junction held 7 bases outside the gene matches. The CDR3, as DNA: TGCAGCGTGGGAACAGGGGGCAGAGGAAACACCATATATTTT. Protein sequence: CSVGTGGRGNTIYF.

The V gene is TRBV5-5, the J gene TRBJ1-1; the match to TRBD1 covers 10 bases. Looked up from germline, CDR1 is SGHKS and CDR2 is YYEKEE (reference sequence). With V trimmed by 0 bases and J by 5 bases, 4 bases remained unmatched. The CDR3 extends over 15 amino acids. The CDR3 bases are TGTGCCAGCAGCTTGGGGCGGACAGGGGGTACTGAAGCTTTCTTT. Protein: CASSLGRTGGTEAFF.

The V and J genes are TRBV27 and TRBJ2-1; 8 nucleotides match TRBD2. The CDR3 extends over 16 amino acids. The V segment lost 0 bases and the J segment 4 bases; nucleotides outside the gene matches: 5. Germline CDR1 and CDR2: MNHEY and SMNVEV (reference sequence). Here the CDR3 DNA reads TGTGCCAGCAGTTTATCTTCAGCGGGAGCATACAATGAGCAGTTCTTC. Translated: CASSLSSAGAYNEQFF.

V and J are TRBV30 and TRBJ2-3; 7 nucleotides agree with TRBD2. Germline V gives CDR1 GTSNPN, CDR2 SVGIG (reference sequence). The CDR3 sequence is 15 residues long. Trimming at V came to 5 bases and at J to 2 bases, leaving 10 bases not matched to a gene. The CDR3 region has the DNA TGTGCCTGGCTTGATAGCGGGCACCTCACAGATACGCAGTATTTT. Protein sequence: CAWLDSGHLTDTQYF.

This chain links TRBV27 with TRBJ1-1, with 8 bases identical to TRBD1. V gave up 7 bases and J gave up 5 bases; unmatched junction bases: 9. The CDR3 contains 14 residues. Germline V gene data show CDR1 as MNHEY and CDR2 as SMNVEV (reference sequence). CDR3 sequence (DNA): TGTGCCAGCACATTGAGGACAGGGTTTACTGAAGCTTTCTTT. Amino acid sequence: CASTLRTGFTEAFF.

This clone was seen only once. The gene calls are TRBV19 and TRBJ2-1; TRBD1 agrees at 9 bases. CDR3 length equals 16 residues. Unmatched junction bases numbered 13, after V lost 6 bases and J lost 7 bases. Germline V lookup: CDR1 LNHDA, CDR2 SQIVND (reference sequence). The CDR3 DNA reads TGTGCCAGTAGCCCGACAGGGGGTGTCCTTTTGAATGAGCAGTTCTTC. Protein sequence: CASSPTGGVLLNEQFF.

The V and J genes are TRBV9 and TRBJ2-1; D may be TRBD2 (5 bases). Germline assignment: CDR1 SGDLS and CDR2 YYNGEE. This CDR3 spans 16 amino acids. Trimming pared 3 bases from V and 4 bases from J, leaving 17 bases between. The CDR3 nucleotides read TGTGCCAGCAGCGCGGGTAGCGAATCTCTTTACAATGAGCAGTTCTTC. Translation gives CASSAGSESLYNEQFF.

The chain employs TRBV28 and TRBJ2-2; 13 bases agree with TRBD2. Germline loops: CDR1 MDHEN, CDR2 SYDVKM. The CDR3 consists of 16 residues. V gave up 8 bases and J gave up 6 bases; unmatched junction bases: 9. CDR3 sequence reads: CASENGLAGVAGELFF. The DNA of the CDR3 is TGTGCCAGCGAAAACGGACTAGCGGGAGTAGCCGGGGAGCTGTTTTTT.

This clone occurred a few times. The genes are TRBV11-3 and TRBJ2-7; no firm D call. Deletions cut 5 bases from V and 1 base from J, with 9 bases between. The germline V gene has CDR1 SGHNT and CDR2 YENEEA. CDR3 length: 13 residues. CDR3 in DNA: TGTGCCAGCAGCCCTCCCCGTTCCTACGAGCAGTACGTC. This codes for CASSPPRSYEQYV.

J is TRBJ1-1 and V is TRBV7-9, with D hard to call. The CDR3 is 13 residues long. V shed 1 base and J shed 10 bases, with 13 bases lying between them. Germline-derived CDR1 and CDR2 are SEHNR and FQNEAQ (reference sequence). The CDR3 loop reads CASSLGLMEAAFF. DNA of the CDR3: TGTGCCAGCAGCTTAGGACTAATGGAGGCAGCTTTCTTT.

This clone was counted a single time. The V gene is TRBV30, the J gene TRBJ1-1; D is possibly TRBD1 (5 bases). The CDR3 length is 13 residues. V lost 3 bases and J 1 base, leaving 9 bases between the germline ends. The germline V gene encodes CDR1 GTSNPN and CDR2 SVGIG (reference sequence). The CDR3, as DNA: TGTGCCTGGAGCGGACAACCGAACACTGAAGCTTTCTTT. Its protein is CAWSGQPNTEAFF.

The sample holds many counts of this clone. This chain joins TRBV5-1 and TRBJ2-5; a possible D gene is TRBD2 (6 bases). Trimming cost V 4 bases and J 7 bases, with 17 bases left between them. This CDR3 has 14 amino acids. Germline-derived CDR1 and CDR2 are SGHRS and YFSETQ. CDR3 DNA: TGCGCCAGCAGCGCCGACCCGGGGGTGGGGACCCAGTACTTC. It is translated as CASSADPGVGTQYF.

The chain links TRBV10-1 to TRBJ2-1, with TRBD2 matching 10 bases. This CDR3 is built from 16 residues. The V gene end was trimmed by 3 bases and the J gene end by 7 bases; junction bases not matched to a gene: 9. Per germline, CDR1 WNHNN and CDR2 SYGVQD (reference sequence). This chain's CDR3 is CASSETSGVALNEQFF. For the CDR3, the DNA is TGCGCCAGCAGTGAAACTAGCGGGGTGGCGTTAAATGAGCAGTTCTTC.

V gene TRBV24-1 combines with J gene TRBJ2-7, with 13 nucleotides matching TRBD2. The CDR3 loop spans 16 amino acids. Germline assignment: CDR1 KGHDR and CDR2 SFDVKD. V shed 3 bases and J 4 bases; nucleotides not matched to a gene: 5. The CDR3 protein is CATSDAGTSGVYEQYV. As DNA, the CDR3 is TGTGCCACCAGTGATGCCGGGACTAGCGGGGTTTACGAGCAGTACGTC.